The 7 T cell receptor beta chains given below trace back to one sample, sequenced in a study of PD-L1 blockade in urothelial cancer. Here immunoSEQ multiplex PCR was the method, and the copy in TCRdb shows in-frame clones only, minus some. The sample includes about 43,000 clones, around four fifths of them seen just once. Time point here: peripheral blood 6 weeks after treatment start. The specimen was PBMCs, collected around atezolizumab (anti-PD-L1) treatment. The origin of the receptors is a man aged 60 to 69 with urothelial cancer.

The chain uses TRBV2 and TRBJ1-3; D gene ambiguous. V was trimmed by 6 bases and J by 4 bases, leaving 10 bases between them. The CDR3 has 13 residues. Germline V gives CDR1 SNHLY, CDR2 FYNNEI. The DNA for the CDR3 is TGTGCCAGCAGACGGACTACGGGAAACACCATATATTTT. Encoded protein: CASRRTTGNTIYF.

The chain joins TRBV5-1 to TRBJ2-7; 16 positions match TRBD2. The length of the CDR3 is 18 residues. J was trimmed by 5 bases and V by 0 bases; bases with no gene match: 8. Germline V CDR1 and CDR2: SGHRS, YFSETQ. The CDR3 bases are TGCGCCAGCAGCTTGGGCGGGACTAGCGGGGGGGAGAACGACGAGCAGTACTTC. It specifies CASSLGGTSGGENDEQYF.

The DNA of the CDR3 is TGTGCCAGCCTACTTAGCGTTGCTAGCACAGATACGCAGTATTTT. Its translation is CASLLSVASTDTQYF. The chain links TRBV27 to TRBJ2-3; a possible D gene is TRBD2 (5 bases). V was pared by 8 bases and J by 0 bases, with 15 bases between. Germline V gene sequence: CDR1 MNHEY, CDR2 SMNVEV (reference sequence). The CDR3 consists of 15 residues.

By frequency in the sample, this clone is medium-sized (0.01 to 0.1%). The rearrangement uses TRBV11-2 and TRBJ2-7; TRBD2 matches at 8 bases. CDR3 length: 16 amino acids. Looked up from germline, CDR1 is SGHAT and CDR2 is FQNNGV. V lost 5 bases, J lost 5 bases, and 14 bases stayed unmatched. In nucleotides, the CDR3 is TGTGCCAGCAGCCCCTTTCCCGGGGGGGCCCCGGACGAGCAGTACTTC. It encodes CASSPFPGGAPDEQYF.

The CDR3 coding sequence is TGTGCCAGCAGCTTAAACCGCAGGGGGTATTATTCACCCCTCCACTTT. It codes for CASSLNRRGYYSPLHF. The J gene is TRBJ1-6, the V gene TRBV7-9, with TRBD1 matching 7 bases. Germline values: CDR1 SEHNR, CDR2 FQNEAQ (reference sequence). V shed 2 bases, J shed 8 bases, and the junction held 9 bases outside the gene matches. The CDR3 runs 16 residues.

The chain recombines TRBV7-8 with TRBJ2-1, with 8 nucleotides matching TRBD2. CDR3 length: 15 residues. The germline V gene has CDR1 SGHVS and CDR2 FQNEAQ. V was pared by 3 bases and J by 4 bases, with 5 bases of the junction left unmatched. The CDR3 DNA sequence: TGTGCCAGCAGCTTGACGGGGGGGGATTACAATGAGCAGTTCTTC. Its translation is CASSLTGGDYNEQFF.

The V gene is TRBV6-6, the J gene TRBJ1-6; 8 bases are shared with TRBD1. CDR1 and CDR2 (germline): MNHNY, SVGAGI (reference sequence). The CDR3 is made up of 15 amino acids. J gave up 6 bases and V 6 bases, and 7 bases lay outside the gene matches. In DNA, the CDR3 is TGTGCCAGCAGCCGGGGACAGGCGAGTAATTCACCCCTCCACTTT. Encoded protein: CASSRGQASNSPLHF.